Listed below are T cell receptor beta chains from one sample, sequenced in a study of post-analysis software for immune sequencing data. TCRdb re-called the PCR reads with MiXCR, one entry per CDR3 protein. The repertoire holds about 540,000 distinct CDR3 sequences, with about a third as singletons. The sample taken for sequencing was blood. The receptors come from a girl younger than 18 with multiple sclerosis. Both conserved end residues are part of each CDR3. The D gene is left open where the match is weak. Size is stated for part of the rows, as once, few or many counts, or as a class when the clone is expanded.

13	.	TRBV5-1	TRBJ2-5	TRBD1	TGCGCCAGCAGCTCAGGGACAGGGGAGACCCAGTACTTC	CASSSGTGETQYF
15	few	TRBV5-1	TRBJ2-3	.	TGCGCCAGCAGCTCCGGCTGGGTTAGCACAGATACGCAGTATTTT	CASSSGWVSTDTQYF
17	few	TRBV5-1	TRBJ2-5	TRBD1	TGCGCCAGCAGCTTGGGGCTACGGACAGGCGTTCAAGAGACCCAGTACTTC	CASSLGLRTGVQETQYF
15	.	TRBV20-1	TRBJ2-1	TRBD1	TGCAGTGCTTCTCCTCCGGGACAGATGCAAGAGACCCAGTTCTTC	CSASPPGQMQETQFF
12	.	TRBV5-6	TRBJ2-7	.	TGTGCCAGCAGCTTGGGATGGTACGAGCAGTACTTC	CASSLGWYEQYF
14	.	TRBV12-5	TRBJ2-7	.	TGTGCTAGTGGCTCGGGGGGCCGGCTCAATGAGCAGTACTTC	CASGSGGRLNEQYF
14	.	TRBV5-1	TRBJ2-1	.	TGCGCCAGCAGCTTGGTAGCAGGGAACAATGAGCAGTTCTTC	CASSLVAGNNEQFF
14	.	TRBV6-5	TRBJ2-2	.	TGTGCCACCAACAGGCTCAGACAAACCGGGGAGCTGTTTTTT	CATNRLRQTGELFF
16	.	TRBV7-9	TRBJ2-3	TRBD1	TGTGCCAGCAGCTTGGAAAGGACAGGGAACACAGATACGCAGTATTTT	CASSLERTGNTDTQYF
15	few	TRBV7-9	TRBJ2-7	.	TGTGCCAGCAGCCCGAGGGCAGGGGAAGCCTACAAGCAGTACTTC	CASSPRAGEAYKQYF
13	.	TRBV12-3/TRBV12-4	TRBJ1-1	TRBD1	TGTGCCAGCAGTGCGGACAGGGTAACTGAAGCTTTCTTT	CASSADRVTEAFF
18	few	TRBV5-1	TRBJ2-7	.	TGCGCCAGCAGCTCCAAGCTTACAGGGCCCCTATATTACAATGAGCAGTACTTC	CASSSKLTGPLYYNEQYF
11	.	TRBV12-3/TRBV12-4	TRBJ2-3	.	TGTGCCAGCAGGAGAGGAGATGCGCAGTATTTT	CASRRGDAQYF
16	.	TRBV18	TRBJ1-6	.	TGTGCCAGCTCGGAATCAAGGTCGACCTATAATTCACTCCTCCACTTT	CASSESRSTYNSLLHF
13	few	TRBV3-1	TRBJ1-6	.	TGTGCCAGCGGTGCAACAGGGAGTTCACCCCTCCACTTT	CASGATGSSPLHF
19	.	TRBV4-2	TRBJ1-5	TRBD1	TGTGCCAGCAGCCAAGAAGAGTGGGGTGGACAGGGAAGCAATCAGCCCCAGCATTTT	CASSQEEWGGQGSNQPQHF
15	.	TRBV4-1	TRBJ1-1	.	TGCGCCAGCAGCCGGGATGGACATGCGAACACTGAAGCTTTCTTT	CASSRDGHANTEAFF
16	.	TRBV29-1	TRBJ1-2	.	TGCAGCGTTGGTGGTGGTGGGCCCAGGGTTAACTATGGCTACACCTTC	CSVGGGGPRVNYGYTF
14	.	TRBV6-7	TRBJ2-7	.	TGTGCCAGCCGGGAAACTATAACTACCTACGAGCAGTACTTC	CASRETITTYEQYF
14	many	TRBV29-1	TRBJ2-3	TRBD2	TGCAGCGTACGACTAGCGGGGGGGCAAAATACGCAGTATTTT	CSVRLAGGQNTQYF
16	.	TRBV2	TRBJ2-1	.	TGTGCCAGCAGCCTACCCACAGGGTACCCCTACAATGAGCAGTTCTTC	CASSLPTGYPYNEQFF
15	few	TRBV5-1	TRBJ1-5	.	TGCGCCAGCAGCTTGGATCCTGGGGGAGGGCAGCCCCAGCATTTT	CASSLDPGGGQPQHF
20	few	TRBV20-1	TRBJ2-3	TRBD2	TGCAGTGCTCCCCTTCCGGGACTAGCGGCCCTGTACTCGGGCACAGATACGCAGTATTTT	CSAPLPGLAALYSGTDTQYF
14	.	TRBV4-1	TRBJ1-2	.	TGCGCCAGCAGCCAAGAGGACGGCAACTATGGCTACACCTTC	CASSQEDGNYGYTF
16	.	TRBV11-2	TRBJ2-5	.	TGTGCCAGCAGCTTAGATTTGCTAGACTCCCAAGAGACCCAGTACTTC	CASSLDLLDSQETQYF
12	few	TRBV7-9	TRBJ1-6	.	TGTGCCAGCAGCGCGAGAAATTCACCCCTCCACTTT	CASSARNSPLHF
16	.	TRBV5-1	TRBJ2-3	TRBD2	TGCGCCAGCAGCTTGGCGGCTAGCGGGGAGACAGATACGCAGTATTTT	CASSLAASGETDTQYF
15	.	TRBV6-5	TRBJ2-7	.	TGTGCCAGCAGTTTAGATGGCGGGTCCTACAATGAGCAGTACTTC	CASSLDGGSYNEQYF
14	.	TRBV28	TRBJ2-7	.	TGTGCCAGCAGTGTCTCTAGCTCCTACAATGAGCAGTACTTC	CASSVSSSYNEQYF
16	.	TRBV5-1	TRBJ2-3	TRBD2	TGCGCCAGCATAGGGACTAGCGGGGCTAAGACGGCTACGCAGTATTTT	CASIGTSGAKTATQYF
14	.	TRBV7-9	TRBJ1-6	TRBD1	TGTGCCAGCGGAGGGACAGAGATTAATTCACCCCTCCACTTT	CASGGTEINSPLHF
16	few	TRBV7-3	TRBJ2-1	TRBD2	TGTGCCAGCAGCCTAGGAGGAGCGGGGGGGAGAAATGAGCAGTTCTTC	CASSLGGAGGRNEQFF
12	few	TRBV11-2	TRBJ2-5	.	TGTGCCAGCAACGGCGGAGAGGAGACCCAGTACTTC	CASNGGEETQYF
12	.	TRBV7-9	TRBJ2-7	.	TGTGCCAGCAGCTCCAGCGGTTTCGAGCAGTACTTC	CASSSSGFEQYF